This TCR beta chain was captured in a study of vaccination and CD4 T cells after COVID-19. Concerning this clonotype itself: Its cognate antigen is unknown.

Once obtained from cultured CD4+ T cells, the DNA was sequenced using the Oncomine TCR Beta short-read assay. Via MiXCR, TCRdb re-called the PCR reads, giving one row per CDR3 protein. The sample carries nearly 5,000 distinct CDR3 sequences, about 40% recorded once. The germline V gene has CDR1 MNHEY and CDR2 SMNVEV (reference sequence). Trimming removed 4 bases from V and 2 bases from J; junction bases left unmatched: 8. The CDR3 is 16 residues long. Treatment noted: roughly ten-day PBMC culture with coronavirus spike peptide pools or control peptides (ViraFEST assay). The chain combines TRBV27 with TRBJ2-7; 10 nucleotides align to TRBD2. Sequenced here: CD4+ T cells from blood, cultured in vitro, sampled after SARS-CoV-2 vaccination. This receptor was identified in a human donor who had recovered from COVID-19. The CDR3 is CASSSATSGFPYEQYF. The CDR3 coding sequence is TGTGCCAGCAGTTCCGCGACTAGCGGGTTCCCCTACGAGCAGTACTTC.